Reported below is one TCR beta chain. Researchers ran the PCR with 60 Vbeta and 13 Jbeta primers. Generated by immunoSEQ multiplex PCR, the TCRdb table keeps only in-frame clones and is missing some. The repertoire includes about 160,000 clones, 80% to 85% of them detected once, and approximately 0.87% sits in the top ten. The source of the sample is a study of cytomegalovirus exposure and HLA in healthy donors. V shed 4 bases and J shed 5 bases, with 17 bases lying between them. Germline values: CDR1 MGHRA, CDR2 YSYEKL. The CDR3 sequence is 15 residues long. Input material: PBMCs. The receptor comes from a girl aged 2 to 9 in good health and CMV-seropositive. The chain uses TRBV4-1 and TRBJ1-2; no clear D gene. Here the CDR3 reads CASSLAQEVEYGYTF. For the CDR3, the DNA is TGCGCCAGCAGCCTTGCCCAGGAAGTTGAGTATGGCTACACCTTC.